Listed here are 27 T cell receptor beta chains from one sample, sequenced in a study of blood T cell repertoires in COVID-19. Sequenced by immunoSEQ multiplex PCR; TCRdb stores in-frame clones only, minus some. The table has approximately 44,000 clones, around 79% seen once. The specimen was peripheral blood. These receptors originate from a woman at least 80 years old with acute or convalescent COVID-19.

Details on this clone: At one end, the junction sequence differs from germline, possibly due to a read error. Here the CDR3 reads CASSPGQGSYNEQFF. Written as DNA, the CDR3 is TGTGCTAGCAGCCCGGGACAGGGGTCCTACAATGAGCAGTTCTTC. This rearrangement joins TRBV7-7 to TRBJ2-1; 10 bases fit TRBD1. The CDR3 runs 15 residues. The germline V gene has CDR1 SSHAT and CDR2 FNYEAQ (reference sequence). Variable domain in full (rest from reference TRBV7-7 and TRBJ2-1): GAGVSQSPRYKVTKRGQDVTLRCDPISSHATLYWYQQALGQGPEFLTYFNYEAQPDKSGLPSDRFSAERPEGSISTLTIQRTEQRDSAMYRCASSPGQGSYNEQFFGPGTRLTVL.

CDR3 amino acids: CASSLSEPQHF. The DNA of the CDR3 is TGTGCCAGCAGTTTATCAGAGCCCCAGCATTTT. V usage is TRBV12-3 or TRBV12-4 and J usage is TRBJ1-5; D is ambiguous. V was shortened by 2 bases and J by 8 bases, with 4 bases between the two germline ends. The CDR3 is made up of 11 amino acids.

The CDR3 region has the DNA TGTGCCAGCAGTGAATTCACATCGGAGAATTCACCCCTCCACTTT. It is translated as CASSEFTSENSPLHF. The genes are TRBV6-1 and TRBJ1-6; no firm D call. CDR1 is MNHNS, CDR2 SASEGT, per germline. The CDR3 is 15 residues long. V was pared by 2 bases and J by 7 bases, with 12 bases between.

This chain uses TRBV6-5 with TRBJ2-7; 8 positions match TRBD2. Germline assignment: CDR1 MNHEY and CDR2 SVGAGI. The CDR3 is made up of 16 amino acids. The ends lost 0 bases at V and 3 bases at J; junction bases unmatched: 7. The CDR3 DNA follows: TGTGCCAGCAGTTACTCATCAGCGGGAGATTACTACGAGCAGTACTTC. Translated: CASSYSSAGDYYEQYF.

This chain uses TRBV5-6 with TRBJ2-1, with 12 nucleotides matching TRBD2. With 2 bases clipped from V and 7 bases from J, the junction kept 7 bases outside the gene matches. The length of the CDR3 is 16 residues. The germline CDR1 and CDR2 sequences are SGHDT and YYEEEE. CDR3 in amino acids: CASSFSSGRALNEQFF. The CDR3 region has the DNA TGTGCCAGCAGCTTCTCTAGCGGGAGGGCTCTGAATGAGCAGTTCTTC. Full variable domain (remainder filled in from reference TRBV5-6 and TRBJ2-1): DAGVTQSPTHLIKTRGQQVTLRCSPKSGHDTVSWYQQALGQGPQFIFQYYEEEERQRGNFPDRFSGHQFPNYSSELNVNALLLGDSALYLCASSFSSGRALNEQFFGPGTRLTVL.

This chain links TRBV5-1 with TRBJ2-3; TRBD2 aligns across 9 bases. With V trimmed by 3 bases and J by 2 bases, 7 bases remained unmatched. This CDR3 comprises 16 residues. CDR1 and CDR2 from the germline V gene are SGHRS and YFSETQ. CDR3 loop: CASSSGTSFNTDTQYF. The CDR3 coding sequence is TGCGCCAGCAGCTCGGGGACTAGCTTTAACACAGATACGCAGTATTTT.

The chain uses TRBV6-5 and TRBJ2-7; 7 nucleotides line up with TRBD2. V lost 6 bases and J lost 2; bases outside the gene matches: 4. Germline CDR1 reads MNHEY; CDR2 reads SVGAGI. The CDR3 is 13 residues long. As DNA, the CDR3 is TGTGCCAGCAGCCCAGCGGGACCCTACGAGCAGTACTTC. This codes for CASSPAGPYEQYF.

J is TRBJ1-2 and V is TRBV5-1; 12 positions agree with TRBD1. The CDR3 is made up of 15 amino acids. CDR1 is SGHRS and CDR2 is YFSETQ in the germline V gene. V was clipped by 2 bases and J by 7 bases; unmatched bases: 6. CDR3 region: CASSFAGQGASGYTF. The DNA of the CDR3 is TGCGCCAGCAGCTTCGCGGGACAGGGGGCGAGTGGCTACACCTTC.

This clone was counted a few times. This chain connects TRBV3-1 (or the pseudogene TRBV3-2) to TRBJ2-5; 9 bases align to TRBD2. The germline V gene has CDR1 LGHDT and CDR2 YNNKEL (reference sequence). The CDR3 sequence is 18 residues long. V lost 1 base, J lost 2 bases, and 11 bases stayed unmatched. CDR3 loop: CASSQVLSGSVEQETQYF. The CDR3 region has the DNA TGTGCCAGCAGCCAAGTACTTAGCGGGAGTGTAGAACAAGAGACCCAGTACTTC.

The chain uses TRBV12-5 and TRBJ2-7, with a weak D call TRBD1 (6 bases). V lost 5 bases to trimming and J lost 2 bases, with 16 bases between them. This CDR3 contains 15 residues. Germline V CDR1 and CDR2: LGHNT, FRNRAP. The CDR3 DNA reads as TGTGCTAGTGGTGGGGGCGCAGGGATGACCTACGAGCAGTACTTC. Its translation: CASGGGAGMTYEQYF.

V gene TRBV15 combines with J gene TRBJ1-1, with 12 bases lining up with TRBD1. CDR3 length equals 16 residues. CDR1 is LNHNV and CDR2 is YYDKDF in the germline V gene (reference sequence). Trimming at V came to 1 base and at J to 2 bases, leaving 2 bases not matched to a gene. CDR3 residues: CATSRGGQGANTEAFF. The CDR3 DNA follows: TGTGCCACCAGCAGAGGGGGACAGGGGGCAAACACTGAAGCTTTCTTT.

The V and J genes are TRBV5-6 and TRBJ2-7; the match to TRBD1 covers 8 bases. This CDR3 is built from 13 residues. Germline CDR1 and CDR2: SGHDT and YYEEEE. Unmatched junction bases numbered 1, after V lost 4 bases and J lost 1 base. The CDR3 sequence: CASSGQGSYEQYF. The CDR3 nucleotides are TGTGCCAGCAGCGGACAGGGTTCCTACGAGCAGTACTTC. Using reference TRBV5-6 and TRBJ2-7 for the parts outside the CDR3, the full variable domain is DAGVTQSPTHLIKTRGQQVTLRCSPKSGHDTVSWYQQALGQGPQFIFQYYEEEERQRGNFPDRFSGHQFPNYSSELNVNALLLGDSALYLCASSGQGSYEQYFGPGTRLTVT.

The chain employs TRBV5-4 and TRBJ1-4, with a possible D match to TRBD1 (5 bases). CDR1 is SGHNT, CDR2 YYREEE, per germline (reference sequence). Trimming stripped 0 bases from V and 4 bases from J, with 13 bases between. This CDR3 comprises 16 residues. Here the CDR3 DNA reads TGTGCCAGCAGCTTGGCCACGGGGGGAGTTAATGAAAAACTGTTTTTT. Its translation is CASSLATGGVNEKLFF.

CDR3 DNA sequence: TGTGCCAGCAGCCAAGTTAACAATGAGCAGTTCTTC. The encoded protein is CASSQVNNEQFF. This chain links TRBV14 with TRBJ2-1; D is ambiguous. The CDR3 sequence is 12 residues long. V was shortened by 1 base and J by 5 bases, with 3 bases between the two germline ends. Germline V gene data show CDR1 as SGHDN and CDR2 as FVKESK.

The J gene is TRBJ2-2, the V gene TRBV9; the D is unclear. V was shortened by 4 bases and J by 1 base, with 5 bases between the two germline ends. Germline lookup yields CDR1 SGDLS and CDR2 YYNGEE. There are 13 residues in the CDR3. The CDR3 loop reads CASSSENTGELFF. The DNA for the CDR3 is TGTGCCAGCAGCTCAGAGAACACCGGGGAGCTGTTTTTT.

CDR3 sequence: CASSEPGQGNYGYTF. CDR3 in DNA: TGTGCCAGCAGTGAACCGGGGCAGGGGAACTATGGCTACACCTTC. The gene calls are TRBV6-1 and TRBJ1-2; possibly TRBD1 for D (6 bases). CDR3 length: 15 residues. Germline V CDR1 and CDR2: MNHNS, SASEGT. Trimming took off 2 bases at V and 2 bases at J, with 12 bases between the two ends.

The chain links TRBV12-3 or TRBV12-4 to TRBJ2-1; D remains ambiguous. The CDR3 is 13 residues long. Trimming removed 1 base from V and 7 bases from J, with 8 bases in between. Written as DNA, the CDR3 is TGTGCCAGCAGTTTAGATCTGGAGAATGAGCAGTTCTTC. As protein: CASSLDLENEQFF.

This clone was seen only once. The CDR3 bases are TGTGCCAGCAGCTTTGACAGGGGAGGAACCTACAATGAGCAGTTCTTC. The encoded protein is CASSFDRGGTYNEQFF. V usage is TRBV7-3 and J usage is TRBJ2-1, with 8 bases fitting TRBD1. The CDR3 consists of 16 residues. J was trimmed by 2 bases and V by 3 bases; bases with no gene match: 6. Germline V CDR1 and CDR2: SGHTA, FQGTGA.

This clone was picked up a small number of times. This chain joins TRBV5-6 and TRBJ2-7; D call uncertain. This CDR3 has 15 residues. Germline CDR1 SGHDT, CDR2 YYEEEE. V lost 1 base to trimming and J lost 3 bases, with 14 bases between them. The DNA of the CDR3 is TGTGCCAGCAGCTTGATACCGGGTGCCAACTACGAGCAGTACTTC. The encoded protein is CASSLIPGANYEQYF.

V gene TRBV4-1 combines with J gene TRBJ1-4, with a tentative D call TRBD1 (6 bases). CDR1 and CDR2 from the germline V gene are MGHRA and YSYEKL. The CDR3 is 16 amino acids. Trimming left V 4 bases short and J 2 bases short, with 14 bases between. The CDR3 loop reads CASSRPGARTNEKLFF. As DNA, the CDR3 is TGCGCCAGCAGCCGACCAGGGGCGCGTACTAATGAAAAACTGTTTTTT.

This clone showed up just once. The chain is built from TRBV5-1 and TRBJ2-7; D call uncertain. Per germline, CDR1 SGHRS and CDR2 YFSETQ. The CDR3 is 13 amino acids. Trimming shortened V by 0 bases and J by 6 bases, and 10 bases separated the two germline ends. The CDR3 sequence is CASSLDEFGEQYF. The CDR3 coding sequence is TGCGCCAGCAGCTTGGATGAGTTCGGCGAGCAGTACTTC. Combining the CDR3 with reference TRBV5-1 and TRBJ2-7 gives the whole variable domain KAGVTQTPRYLIKTRGQQVTLSCSPISGHRSVSWYQQTPGQGLQFLFEYFSETQRNKGNFPGRFSGRQFSNSRSEMNVSTLELGDSALYLCASSLDEFGEQYFGPGTRLTVT.

This clone was observed once. V and J are TRBV5-1 and TRBJ2-1, with D perhaps TRBD2 (5 bases). Germline CDR1 is SGHRS and CDR2 is YFSETQ. With 0 bases removed from V and 6 bases from J, the gap between germline ends came to 16 bases. This CDR3 comprises 16 residues. The chain's CDR3 is CASSLDGRGSSNEQFF. The CDR3 nucleotides are TGCGCCAGCAGCTTGGACGGCCGTGGGAGTTCCAATGAGCAGTTCTTC.

This sequence joins TRBV27 and TRBJ2-7; TRBD1 might be the D (5 bases). V was trimmed by 3 bases and J by 6 bases, leaving 15 bases between them. Germline V CDR1 and CDR2: MNHEY, SMNVEV (reference sequence). The CDR3 extends over 14 amino acids. The chain's CDR3 is CASSFRAGFVEQYF. In DNA, the CDR3 is TGTGCCAGCAGTTTCCGGGCAGGGTTTGTCGAGCAGTACTTC.

The chain combines TRBV30 with TRBJ1-5, with 8 bases identical to TRBD1. With V trimmed by 4 bases and J by 1 base, 3 bases remained unmatched. CDR1 is GTSNPN, CDR2 SVGIG, per germline (reference sequence). The length of the CDR3 is 14 residues. CDR3 sequence (DNA): TGTGCCTGGACCAGACAGGGGAGCAATCAGCCCCAGCATTTT. Protein: CAWTRQGSNQPQHF.

This clone was recorded a few times. The chain uses TRBV20-1 and TRBJ1-2, with TRBD1 as a possible D gene (6 bases). The CDR3 length is 10 residues. CDR1 and CDR2 (germline): DFQATT, SNEGSKA (reference sequence). V was shortened by 8 bases and J by 7 bases, with 11 bases between the two germline ends. The CDR3 DNA follows: TGCAGTCCTGGACAGTCTGGCTACACCTTC. This gives the protein CSPGQSGYTF.

This rearrangement joins TRBV7-2 to TRBJ2-1; D is uncertain. The CDR3 covers 13 residues. Germline CDR1 and CDR2: SGHTA and FQGNSA. V shed 4 bases and J shed 10 bases, with 14 bases lying between them. In DNA form, the CDR3 reads TGTGCCAGCAGCTCCCCCCCGGTGTGGGAGCAGTTCTTC. As protein: CASSSPPVWEQFF.

On this clone: The junction shows a germline mismatch at one end, possibly a read error. This rearrangement joins TRBV7-7 to TRBJ1-5; possibly TRBD1 for D (6 bases). This CDR3 comprises 16 residues. From germline, CDR1 is SSHAT and CDR2 FNYEAQ (reference sequence). The CDR3 region has the DNA TGTGCTAGCAGCTCCCAAGATACAGGGCTCAATCAGCCCCAGCATTTT. It specifies CASSSQDTGLNQPQHF.